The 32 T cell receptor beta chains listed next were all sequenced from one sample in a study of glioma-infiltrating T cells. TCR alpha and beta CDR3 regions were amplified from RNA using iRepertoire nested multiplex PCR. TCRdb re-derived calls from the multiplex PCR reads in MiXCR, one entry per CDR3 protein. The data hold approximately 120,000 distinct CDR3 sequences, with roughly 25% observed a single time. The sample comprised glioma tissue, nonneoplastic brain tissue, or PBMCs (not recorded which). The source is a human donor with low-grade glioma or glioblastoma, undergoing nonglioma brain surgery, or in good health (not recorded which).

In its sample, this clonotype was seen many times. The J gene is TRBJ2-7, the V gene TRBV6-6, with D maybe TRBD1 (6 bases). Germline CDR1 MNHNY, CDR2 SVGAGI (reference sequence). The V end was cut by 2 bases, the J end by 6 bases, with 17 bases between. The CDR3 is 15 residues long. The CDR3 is CASSYGAPGVSEQYF. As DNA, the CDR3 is TGTGCCAGCAGTTACGGAGCCCCAGGGGTCTCCGAGCAGTACTTC.

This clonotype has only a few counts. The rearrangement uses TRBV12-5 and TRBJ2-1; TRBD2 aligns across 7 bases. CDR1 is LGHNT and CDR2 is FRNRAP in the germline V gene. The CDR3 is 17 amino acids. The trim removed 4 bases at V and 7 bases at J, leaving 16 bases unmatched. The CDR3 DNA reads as TGTGCTAGTGGTTCTCTTAAAGGACTAGGGACCCCTAATGAGCAGTTCTTC. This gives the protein CASGSLKGLGTPNEQFF.

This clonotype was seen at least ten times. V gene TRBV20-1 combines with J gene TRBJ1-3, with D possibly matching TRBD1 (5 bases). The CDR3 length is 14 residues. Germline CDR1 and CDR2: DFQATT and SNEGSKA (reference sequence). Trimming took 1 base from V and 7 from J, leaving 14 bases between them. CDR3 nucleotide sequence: TGCAGTGCTAGAGGGGACGATAACCGGAACACCATATATTTT. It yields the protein CSARGDDNRNTIYF.

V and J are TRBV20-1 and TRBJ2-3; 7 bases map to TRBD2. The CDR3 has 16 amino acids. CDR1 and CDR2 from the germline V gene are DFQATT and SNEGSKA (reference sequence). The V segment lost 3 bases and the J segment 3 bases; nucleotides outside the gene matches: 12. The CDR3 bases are TGCAGTGCTAGTGGAGGGAGGGCCACGAATACAGATACGCAGTATTTT. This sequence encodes CSASGGRATNTDTQYF.

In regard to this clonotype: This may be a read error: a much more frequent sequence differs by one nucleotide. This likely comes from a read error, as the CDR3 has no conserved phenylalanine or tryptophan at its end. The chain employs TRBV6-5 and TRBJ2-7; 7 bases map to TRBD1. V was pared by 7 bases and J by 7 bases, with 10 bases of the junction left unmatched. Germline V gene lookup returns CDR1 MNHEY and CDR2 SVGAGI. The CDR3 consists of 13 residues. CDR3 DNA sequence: TGTGCCAGCAATCGAATTCCAGGGGGAGAGCAGTACTCC. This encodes CASNRIPGGEQYS.

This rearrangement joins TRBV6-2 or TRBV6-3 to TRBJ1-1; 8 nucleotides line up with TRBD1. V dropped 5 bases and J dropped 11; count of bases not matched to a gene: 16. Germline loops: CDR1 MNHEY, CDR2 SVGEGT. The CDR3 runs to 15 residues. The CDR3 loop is CASSPLTGAAVNAFF. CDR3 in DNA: TGTGCCAGCAGTCCCCTGACAGGGGCGGCAGTGAACGCTTTCTTT.

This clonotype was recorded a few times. The CDR3, as DNA: TGTGCCAGCAGTTACTCGATCGGGCAGGGGGCCGGGGAGCTGTTTTTT. It yields the protein CASSYSIGQGAGELFF. This sequence joins TRBV6-6 and TRBJ2-2, with 7 nucleotides matching TRBD1. This CDR3 spans 16 amino acids. The V and J ends lost 0 bases and 6 bases, in that order; junction bases with no gene match: 7. CDR1 and CDR2 (germline): MNHNY, SVGAGI (reference sequence).

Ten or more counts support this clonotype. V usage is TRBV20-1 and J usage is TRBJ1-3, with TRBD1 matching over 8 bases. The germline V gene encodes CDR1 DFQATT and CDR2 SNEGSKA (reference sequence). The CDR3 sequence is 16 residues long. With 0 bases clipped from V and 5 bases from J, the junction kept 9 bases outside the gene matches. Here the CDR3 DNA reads TGCAGTGCTAGAGATCGCCAGGGGGCTCCAAGAAACACCATATATTTT. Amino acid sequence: CSARDRQGAPRNTIYF.

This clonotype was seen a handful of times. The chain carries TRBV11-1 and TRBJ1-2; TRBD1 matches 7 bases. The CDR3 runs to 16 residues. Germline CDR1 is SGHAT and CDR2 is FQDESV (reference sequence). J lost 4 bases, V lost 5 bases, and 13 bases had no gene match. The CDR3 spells CASSLRSGQLTYGYTF. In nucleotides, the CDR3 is TGTGCCAGCAGCCTGAGATCGGGACAGCTAACCTATGGCTACACCTTC.

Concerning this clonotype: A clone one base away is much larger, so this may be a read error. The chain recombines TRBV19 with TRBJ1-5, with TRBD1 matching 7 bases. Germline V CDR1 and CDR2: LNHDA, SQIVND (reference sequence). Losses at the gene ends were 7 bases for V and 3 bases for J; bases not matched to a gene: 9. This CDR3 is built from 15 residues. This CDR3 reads CASTDGRGYNQPQHF. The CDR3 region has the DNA TGTGCCAGTACCGACGGCAGGGGGTACAATCAGCCCCAGCATTTT.

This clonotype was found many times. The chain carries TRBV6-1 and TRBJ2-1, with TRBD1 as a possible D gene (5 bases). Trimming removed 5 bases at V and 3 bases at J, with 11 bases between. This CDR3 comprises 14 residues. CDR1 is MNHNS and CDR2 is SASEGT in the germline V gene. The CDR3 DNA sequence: TGTGCCAGCAGTCCCGACAGTAACTACAATGAGCAGTTCTTC. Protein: CASSPDSNYNEQFF.

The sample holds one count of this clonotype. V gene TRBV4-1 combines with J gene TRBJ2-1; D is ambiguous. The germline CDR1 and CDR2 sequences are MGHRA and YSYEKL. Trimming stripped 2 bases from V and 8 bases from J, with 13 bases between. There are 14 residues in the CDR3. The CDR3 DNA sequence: TGCGCCAGCAGCCAACTCGGCAGGCGGCATGAGCAGTTCTTC. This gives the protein CASSQLGRRHEQFF.

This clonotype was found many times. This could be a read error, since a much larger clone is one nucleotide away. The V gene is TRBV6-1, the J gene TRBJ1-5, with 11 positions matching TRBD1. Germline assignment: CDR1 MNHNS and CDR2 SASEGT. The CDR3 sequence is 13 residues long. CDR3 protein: CTSRTGGGQPQHF. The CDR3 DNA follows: TGTACCAGCAGGACAGGGGGCGGACAGCCCCAGCATTTT.

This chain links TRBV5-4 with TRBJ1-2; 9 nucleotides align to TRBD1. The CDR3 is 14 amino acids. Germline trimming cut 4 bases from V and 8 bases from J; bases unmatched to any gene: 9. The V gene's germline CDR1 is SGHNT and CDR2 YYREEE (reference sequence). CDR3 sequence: CASSESQGALGYTF. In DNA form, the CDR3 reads TGTGCCAGCAGCGAGTCACAGGGGGCGCTAGGCTACACCTTC.

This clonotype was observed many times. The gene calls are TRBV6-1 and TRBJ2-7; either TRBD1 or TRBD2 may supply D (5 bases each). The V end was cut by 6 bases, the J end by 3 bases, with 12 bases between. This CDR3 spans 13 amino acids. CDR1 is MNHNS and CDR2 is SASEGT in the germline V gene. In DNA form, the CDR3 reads TGTGCCAGCAGCCGGGACGGCTACTACGAGCAGTACTTC. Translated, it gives CASSRDGYYEQYF.

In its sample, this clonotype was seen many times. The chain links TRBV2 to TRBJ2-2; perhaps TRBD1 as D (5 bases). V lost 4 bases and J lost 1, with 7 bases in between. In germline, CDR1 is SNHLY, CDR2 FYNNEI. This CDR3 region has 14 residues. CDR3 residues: CASSVGQNTGELFF. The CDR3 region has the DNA TGTGCCAGCAGTGTGGGGCAGAACACCGGGGAGCTGTTTTTT.

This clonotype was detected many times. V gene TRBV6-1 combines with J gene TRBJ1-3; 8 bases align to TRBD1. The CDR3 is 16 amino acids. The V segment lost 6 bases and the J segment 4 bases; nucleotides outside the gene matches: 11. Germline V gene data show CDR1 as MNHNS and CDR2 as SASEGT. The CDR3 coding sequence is TGTGCCAGCAGATTTGGACAGGGTGTAAGCGGAAACACCATATATTTT. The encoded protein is CASRFGQGVSGNTIYF.

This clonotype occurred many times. CDR3 sequence (DNA): TGTGCCAGCAGCCGTAACGATCAGCCCCAGCATTTT. This sequence encodes CASSRNDQPQHF. The chain is built from TRBV7-9 and TRBJ1-5; no reliable D call. The CDR3 extends over 12 amino acids. Deletions cut 5 bases from V and 5 bases from J, with 7 bases between. The germline V gene encodes CDR1 SEHNR and CDR2 FQNEAQ (reference sequence).

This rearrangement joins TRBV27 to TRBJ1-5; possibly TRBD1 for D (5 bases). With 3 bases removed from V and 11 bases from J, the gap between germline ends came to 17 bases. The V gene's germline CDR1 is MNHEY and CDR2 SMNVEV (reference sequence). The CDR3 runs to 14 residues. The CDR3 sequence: CASSFDRLNHTQHF. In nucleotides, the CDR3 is TGTGCCAGCAGTTTTGACAGACTCAATCATACCCAGCATTTT.

The CDR3 region is CASSSASGTQNNEQFF. The CDR3 DNA reads as TGTGCCAGCAGCTCAGCCTCTGGGACACAAAACAATGAGCAGTTCTTC. The chain combines TRBV12-3 or TRBV12-4 with TRBJ2-1; tentatively, D is TRBD1 (6 bases). The V gene lost 6 bases and the J gene lost 5 bases, with 20 bases spanning the gap. The CDR3 loop spans 16 amino acids.

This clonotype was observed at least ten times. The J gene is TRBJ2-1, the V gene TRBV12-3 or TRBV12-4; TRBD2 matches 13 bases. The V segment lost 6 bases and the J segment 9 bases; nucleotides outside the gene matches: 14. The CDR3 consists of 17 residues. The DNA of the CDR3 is TGTGCCAGCAGCTTTCCGGGACTAGCGGGGCTGATGGGTGAGCAGTTCTTC. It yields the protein CASSFPGLAGLMGEQFF.

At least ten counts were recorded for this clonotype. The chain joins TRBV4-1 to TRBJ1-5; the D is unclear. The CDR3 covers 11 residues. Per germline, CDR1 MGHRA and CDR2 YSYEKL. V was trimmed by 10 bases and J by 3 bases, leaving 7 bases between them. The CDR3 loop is CATGPNQPQHF. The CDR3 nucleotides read TGCGCCACAGGCCCCAATCAGCCCCAGCATTTT.

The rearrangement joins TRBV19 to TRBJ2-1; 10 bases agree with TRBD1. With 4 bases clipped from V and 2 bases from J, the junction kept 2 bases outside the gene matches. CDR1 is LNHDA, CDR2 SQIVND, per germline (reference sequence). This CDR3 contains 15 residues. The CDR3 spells CASSNGQGAYNEQFF. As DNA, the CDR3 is TGTGCCAGTAGTAACGGACAGGGGGCCTACAATGAGCAGTTCTTC.

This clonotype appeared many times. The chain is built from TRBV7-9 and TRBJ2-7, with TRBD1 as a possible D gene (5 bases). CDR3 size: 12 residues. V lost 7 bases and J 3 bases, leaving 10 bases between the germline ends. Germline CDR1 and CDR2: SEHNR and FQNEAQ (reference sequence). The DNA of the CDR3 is TGTGCCAGCACCCAGACAGACTACGAGCAGTACTTC. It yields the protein CASTQTDYEQYF.

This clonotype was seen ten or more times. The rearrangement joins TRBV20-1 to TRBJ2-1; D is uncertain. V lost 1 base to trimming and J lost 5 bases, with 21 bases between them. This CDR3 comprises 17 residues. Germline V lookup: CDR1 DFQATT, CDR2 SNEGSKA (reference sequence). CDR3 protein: CSARGVLGARSDNEQFF. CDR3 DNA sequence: TGCAGTGCTAGAGGCGTCTTAGGTGCACGGTCGGACAATGAGCAGTTCTTC.

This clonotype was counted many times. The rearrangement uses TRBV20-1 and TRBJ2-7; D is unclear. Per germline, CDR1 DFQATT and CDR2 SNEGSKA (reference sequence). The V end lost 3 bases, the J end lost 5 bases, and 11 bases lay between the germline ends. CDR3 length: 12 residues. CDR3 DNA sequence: TGCAGTGCTAGCCGCCCTGGCCACGAGCAGTACTTC. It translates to CSASRPGHEQYF.

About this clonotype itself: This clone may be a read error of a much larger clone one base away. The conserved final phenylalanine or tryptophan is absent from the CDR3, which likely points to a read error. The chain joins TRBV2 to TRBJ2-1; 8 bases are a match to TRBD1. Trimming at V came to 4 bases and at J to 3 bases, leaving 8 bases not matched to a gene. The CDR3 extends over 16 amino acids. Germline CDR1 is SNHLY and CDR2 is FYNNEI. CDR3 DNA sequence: TGTGCCAGCAGTGCTGGACAGGGAACGGTCTACAATGAGCAGTTCCTC. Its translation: CASSAGQGTVYNEQFL.

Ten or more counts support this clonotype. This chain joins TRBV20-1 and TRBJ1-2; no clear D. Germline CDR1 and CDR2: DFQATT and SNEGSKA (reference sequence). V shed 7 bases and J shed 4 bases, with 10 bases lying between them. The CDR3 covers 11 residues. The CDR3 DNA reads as TGCAGTGGAACAAACCTCTATGGCTACACCTTC. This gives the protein CSGTNLYGYTF.

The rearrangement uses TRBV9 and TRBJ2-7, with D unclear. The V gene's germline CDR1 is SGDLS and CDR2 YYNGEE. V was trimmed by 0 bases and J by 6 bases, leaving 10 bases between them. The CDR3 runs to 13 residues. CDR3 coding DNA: TGTGCCAGCAGCGTAGCTGGTGGCGGCGAGCAGTACTTC. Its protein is CASSVAGGGEQYF.

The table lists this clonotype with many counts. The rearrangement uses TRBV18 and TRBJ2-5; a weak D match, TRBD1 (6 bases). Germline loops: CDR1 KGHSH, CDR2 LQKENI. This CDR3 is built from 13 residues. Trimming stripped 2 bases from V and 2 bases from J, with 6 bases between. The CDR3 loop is CASSPTGQETQYF. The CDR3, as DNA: TGTGCCAGCTCACCAACAGGGCAAGAGACCCAGTACTTC.

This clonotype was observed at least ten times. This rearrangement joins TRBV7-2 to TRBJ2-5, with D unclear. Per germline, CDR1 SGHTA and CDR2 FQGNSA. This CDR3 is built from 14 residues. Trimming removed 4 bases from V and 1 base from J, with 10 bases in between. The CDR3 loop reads CASSSKPGQETQYF. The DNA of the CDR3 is TGTGCCAGCAGCTCCAAACCGGGCCAAGAGACCCAGTACTTC.

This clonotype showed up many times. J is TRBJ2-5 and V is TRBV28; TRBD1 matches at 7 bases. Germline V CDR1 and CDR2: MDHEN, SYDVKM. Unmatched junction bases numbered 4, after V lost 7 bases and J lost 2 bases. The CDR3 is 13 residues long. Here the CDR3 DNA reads TGTGCCAGCATACAGGGGCGGCAAGAGACCCAGTACTTC. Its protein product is CASIQGRQETQYF.